Listed here are 29 T cell receptor beta chains from one sample, sequenced in a study of CD8 T cells in Susac syndrome. Random hexamers were used to reverse transcribe the RNA input (about 0.5 to 1 ug). In TCRdb, the immunoSEQ multiplex PCR reads were re-called with MiXCR into one record per CDR3 protein. This table has 80,000 to 95,000 distinct CDR3 sequences, 94% appearing once. Sequencing was carried out using CD8+ T cells from PBMCs. These receptors were obtained from a human donor with Susac syndrome.

In this sample, this clonotype turned up a few times. V gene TRBV14 combines with J gene TRBJ1-2; D ambiguous. In germline, CDR1 is SGHDN, CDR2 FVKESK. CDR3 length: 12 residues. Trimming stripped 3 bases from V and 2 bases from J, with 4 bases between. As DNA, the CDR3 is TGTGCCAGCAGCCAGCAAAACTATGGCTACACCTTC. Residues: CASSQQNYGYTF. The full variable domain, completed using reference TRBV14 and TRBJ1-2, is EAGVTQFPSHSVIEKGQTVTLRCDPISGHDNLYWYRRVMGKEIKFLLHFVKESKQDESGMPNNRFLAERTGGTYSTLKVQPAELEDSGVYFCASSQQNYGYTFGSGTRLTVV.

The chain links TRBV28 to TRBJ2-3, with TRBD2 matching 8 bases. The CDR3 has 18 amino acids. The V and J ends lost 2 bases and 4 bases, in that order; junction bases with no gene match: 14. The germline CDR1 and CDR2 sequences are MDHEN and SYDVKM. The CDR3 region is CASSLGAGESHMADTQYF. Here the CDR3 DNA reads TGTGCCAGCAGTTTAGGAGCGGGAGAATCACACATGGCAGATACGCAGTATTTT.

The V and J genes are TRBV29-1 and TRBJ1-3, with a tentative D call TRBD1 (5 bases). The V gene lost 7 bases and the J gene lost 1 base, with 14 bases spanning the gap. Germline V gene data show CDR1 as SQVTM and CDR2 as ANQGSEA. CDR3 length: 14 amino acids. The CDR3 bases are TGCAGCGCCACTGGGACGGTTTCTGGAAACACCATATATTTT. This encodes CSATGTVSGNTIYF.

J is TRBJ2-3 and V is TRBV20-1; tentatively, D is TRBD2 (6 bases). The V end was cut by 0 bases, the J end by 3 bases, with 10 bases between. This CDR3 region has 14 residues. Germline CDR1 and CDR2: DFQATT and SNEGSKA (reference sequence). CDR3 coding DNA: TGCAGTGCTAGAGAAGTGGCGGGAACAGATACGCAGTATTTT. Its translation is CSAREVAGTDTQYF.

The chain links TRBV7-8 to TRBJ2-3; D could derive from TRBD1 or TRBD2 (5 bases each). V was pared by 8 bases and J by 8 bases, with 20 bases between. This CDR3 spans 14 amino acids. Per the germline V gene, CDR1 is SGHVS and CDR2 is FQNEAQ. The CDR3 region is CASGYGAEAVTQYF. The CDR3 DNA reads as TGTGCCAGCGGATATGGGGCGGAGGCGGTTACGCAGTATTTT.

V and J are TRBV12-3 or TRBV12-4 and TRBJ2-7, with D possibly TRBD1 on 6 matching bases. Deletions cut 0 bases from V and 5 bases from J, with 14 bases between. The CDR3 has 15 amino acids. CDR3 in amino acids: CASSLAQGMANEQYF. The CDR3 coding sequence is TGTGCCAGCAGTTTAGCGCAGGGGATGGCGAACGAGCAGTACTTC.

V is TRBV20-1 and J is TRBJ2-7; 8 positions match TRBD2. The CDR3 runs 15 residues. J lost 4 bases, V lost 3 bases, and 11 bases had no gene match. Germline CDR1 DFQATT, CDR2 SNEGSKA (reference sequence). The CDR3 bases are TGCAGTGCTAGTGAAGCGGGAGATACTCCTTACGAGCAGTACTTC. It codes for CSASEAGDTPYEQYF.

The V call is TRBV2, the J call TRBJ2-7; 7 positions match TRBD2. Germline loops: CDR1 SNHLY, CDR2 FYNNEI. J gave up 5 bases and V 4 bases, and 2 bases lay outside the gene matches. The CDR3 has 12 residues. The CDR3 DNA is TGTGCCAGCAGTGGAGGGAGGGACGAGCAGTACTTC. Protein: CASSGGRDEQYF. Together with reference TRBV2 and TRBJ2-7, the CDR3 gives the full variable domain: EPEVTQTPSHQVTQMGQEVILRCVPISNHLYFYWYRQILGQKVEFLVSFYNNEISEKSEIFDDQFSVERPDGSNFTLKIRSTKLEDSAMYFCASSGGRDEQYFGPGTRLTVT.

This clonotype was picked up one time. This rearrangement joins TRBV24-1 to TRBJ2-5; D not resolved. The CDR3 spans 13 residues. Germline V gene lookup returns CDR1 KGHDR and CDR2 SFDVKD. Trimming removed 2 bases from V and 4 bases from J, with 7 bases in between. CDR3 region: CATSDYGGETQYF. The CDR3, as DNA: TGTGCCACCAGTGATTATGGCGGAGAGACCCAGTACTTC.

The chain recombines TRBV5-4 with TRBJ2-7, with D uncertain. The CDR3 consists of 12 residues. The germline V gene encodes CDR1 SGHNT and CDR2 YYREEE (reference sequence). The germline V and J ends were trimmed by 0 bases and 0 bases, with 1 base remaining between them. The CDR3 nucleotides read TGTGCCAGCAGCTTGGCCTCCTACGAGCAGTACTTC. The encoded protein is CASSLASYEQYF. The entire variable domain, with the rest obtained from reference TRBV5-4 and TRBJ2-7, is as follows: ETGVTQSPTHLIKTRGQQVTLRCSSQSGHNTVSWYQQALGQGPQFIFQYYREEENGRGNFPPRFSGLQFPNYSSELNVNALELDDSALYLCASSLASYEQYFGPGTRLTVT.

The rearrangement uses TRBV29-1 and TRBJ2-7; the match to TRBD1 covers 11 bases. Per the germline V gene, CDR1 is SQVTM and CDR2 is ANQGSEA. V trimming: 6 bases; J trimming: 2 bases; junction bases outside the gene matches: 6. CDR3 length: 14 amino acids. The CDR3 region is CSVGTGQGAYEQYF. The CDR3 DNA sequence: TGCAGCGTGGGCACGGGACAGGGGGCCTACGAGCAGTACTTC.

The V gene is TRBV6-2 or TRBV6-3, the J gene TRBJ2-1, with no clear D. The CDR3 is 11 residues long. In germline, CDR1 is MNHEY, CDR2 SVGEGT. V gave up 3 bases and J gave up 8 bases, with 5 bases separating them. CDR3 residues: CASSYPDEQFF. The CDR3 nucleotides read TGTGCCAGCAGTTATCCGGATGAGCAGTTCTTC.

The rearrangement links TRBV27 to TRBJ2-1, with D unresolved. Looked up from germline, CDR1 is MNHEY and CDR2 is SMNVEV (reference sequence). Trimming pared 3 bases from V and 0 bases from J, leaving 6 bases between. The CDR3 is made up of 14 amino acids. The CDR3 loop is CASSLAFSYNEQFF. The CDR3, as DNA: TGTGCCAGCAGTTTGGCGTTCTCCTACAATGAGCAGTTCTTC.

CDR3 amino acids: CATSDMHGYTF. Here the CDR3 DNA reads TGTGCCACCAGTGATATGCATGGCTACACCTTC. The chain recombines TRBV24-1 with TRBJ1-2; unclear D gene. The CDR3 extends over 11 amino acids. Germline loops: CDR1 KGHDR, CDR2 SFDVKD. V lost 3 bases and J lost 6, with 4 bases in between.

The rearrangement links TRBV20-1 to TRBJ2-5; D remains unclear. V lost 6 bases and J lost 3, with 17 bases in between. The length of the CDR3 is 14 residues. Germline V CDR1 and CDR2: DFQATT, SNEGSKA (reference sequence). The CDR3 sequence is CSAQPILGEETQYF. DNA for the CDR3: TGCAGTGCCCAGCCAATTCTCGGAGAAGAGACCCAGTACTTC.

J is TRBJ2-7 and V is TRBV20-1; D may match TRBD1 or TRBD2 (5 bases each). This CDR3 region has 14 residues. Germline V lookup: CDR1 DFQATT, CDR2 SNEGSKA (reference sequence). Trimming cost V 5 bases and J 3 bases, with 17 bases left between them. The CDR3 spells CSAGDLRWIYEQYF. The DNA for the CDR3 is TGCAGTGCTGGGGACCTCCGGTGGATCTACGAGCAGTACTTC.

Only one count was recorded for this clonotype. The rearrangement uses TRBV4-3 and TRBJ1-1; D remains ambiguous. Germline V gene lookup returns CDR1 LGHNA and CDR2 YSLEER. Trimming removed 0 bases at V and 5 bases at J, with 13 bases between. The CDR3 is 15 residues long. The CDR3 reads CASSQDRRSWTEAFF. The CDR3 coding sequence is TGCGCCAGCAGCCAAGATCGCAGGAGTTGGACTGAAGCTTTCTTT.

This chain connects TRBV3-1 to TRBJ2-5, with D possibly TRBD2 on 5 matching bases. Trimming cost V 4 bases and J 3 bases, with 21 bases left between them. CDR1 and CDR2 from the germline V gene are LGHDT and YNNKEL (reference sequence). There are 17 residues in the CDR3. The CDR3, as DNA: TGTGCCAGCAGCCCCCCCTTAAGCGGTCCTCACAAAGAGACCCAGTACTTC. Amino acids: CASSPPLSGPHKETQYF.

V is TRBV28 and J is TRBJ1-1, with TRBD1 identical over 9 bases. There are 17 residues in the CDR3. J lost 11 bases, V lost 1 base, and 17 bases had no gene match. Germline CDR1 and CDR2: MDHEN and SYDVKM. This chain's CDR3 is CASSLYHRLGDRDNAFF. The CDR3 DNA follows: TGTGCCAGCAGTTTATATCACCGCCTGGGGGACAGGGATAACGCTTTCTTT.

This chain links TRBV21-1 with TRBJ2-7. TRBV21-1 is given as a pseudogene. The CDR3 has 9 residues. CDR3: CASDHEQYF. CDR3 coding DNA: TGTGCCAGCGATCACGAGCAGTACTTC.

J is TRBJ2-4 and V is TRBV24-1, with D maybe TRBD2 (6 bases). Looked up from germline, CDR1 is KGHDR and CDR2 is SFDVKD. V lost 4 bases and J 8 bases, leaving 11 bases between the germline ends. The CDR3 extends over 13 amino acids. The CDR3, as DNA: TGTGCCACCAGTGACCGCTCGGGGGACATTCAGTACTTC. As protein: CATSDRSGDIQYF.

The chain is built from TRBV5-1 and TRBJ2-7, with D tentatively TRBD1 (5 bases). From germline, CDR1 is SGHRS and CDR2 YFSETQ. This CDR3 contains 14 residues. V was trimmed by 5 bases and J by 2 bases, leaving 14 bases between them. The CDR3 reads CASRQGIGAYEQYF. In DNA form, the CDR3 reads TGCGCCAGCAGGCAGGGAATTGGGGCCTACGAGCAGTACTTC.

This chain connects TRBV30 to TRBJ1-1; D ambiguous. The CDR3 spans 11 residues. Trimming cost V 7 bases and J 4 bases, with 10 bases left between them. Germline CDR1 is GTSNPN and CDR2 is SVGIG (reference sequence). The CDR3 DNA reads TGTGCCTCAGATGAGATCACTGAAGCTTTCTTT. Residues: CASDEITEAFF.

The chain recombines TRBV2 with TRBJ2-1; 9 nucleotides align to TRBD1. CDR1 is SNHLY and CDR2 is FYNNEI in the germline V gene. Trimming took 7 bases from V and 8 from J; bases not matched to a gene: 18. This CDR3 comprises 17 residues. This CDR3 reads CASTPEDTGQGVYEQFF. The DNA of the CDR3 is TGTGCCAGCACGCCCGAGGACACGGGACAGGGTGTTTATGAGCAGTTCTTC.

This chain connects TRBV20-1 to TRBJ1-1, with D possibly being TRBD1 (6 bases). V lost 6 bases to trimming and J lost 3 bases, with 14 bases between them. Germline CDR1 and CDR2: DFQATT and SNEGSKA (reference sequence). The CDR3 is made up of 13 amino acids. The CDR3 sequence: CSAKKGGDTEAFF. The DNA of the CDR3 is TGCAGTGCCAAAAAGGGGGGAGACACTGAAGCTTTCTTT.

This clonotype was detected only once. Here the CDR3 DNA reads TGTGCCAGCAGTTTTAACACCGGGGAGCTGTTTTTT. This encodes CASSFNTGELFF. The chain combines TRBV27 with TRBJ2-2; D not certain. V was clipped by 3 bases and J by 2 bases, with 1 base between them. The V gene's germline CDR1 is MNHEY and CDR2 SMNVEV (reference sequence). CDR3 length: 12 residues.

The sample holds one count of this clonotype. The chain couples TRBV2 to TRBJ2-7; D gene uncertain. The CDR3 has 13 amino acids. Trimming shortened V by 8 bases and J by 3 bases, and 14 bases separated the two germline ends. Germline V gene lookup returns CDR1 SNHLY and CDR2 FYNNEI. Written as DNA, the CDR3 is TGTGCCAGCTCCGCTTCCAGATACTACGAGCAGTACTTC. This codes for CASSASRYYEQYF.

The chain employs TRBV11-3 and TRBJ2-1; D is perhaps TRBD2 (7 bases). The germline CDR1 and CDR2 sequences are SGHNT and YENEEA. Deletions cut 0 bases from V and 4 bases from J, with 10 bases between. The CDR3 is 15 amino acids. The CDR3 sequence: CASSLEGGEYNEQFF. CDR3 nucleotides: TGTGCCAGCAGCTTAGAAGGGGGGGAATACAATGAGCAGTTCTTC.

The chain employs TRBV7-6 and TRBJ2-7; TRBD1 agrees at 10 bases. The junction had 8 bases not matched to a gene; V was cut back by 5 bases and J by 4 bases. The CDR3 extends over 15 amino acids. Germline CDR1 reads SGHVS; CDR2 reads FNYEAQ. The CDR3 sequence is CASSPGQGTLYEQYF. The CDR3 coding sequence is TGTGCCAGCAGCCCGGGACAGGGGACCCTTTACGAGCAGTACTTC.